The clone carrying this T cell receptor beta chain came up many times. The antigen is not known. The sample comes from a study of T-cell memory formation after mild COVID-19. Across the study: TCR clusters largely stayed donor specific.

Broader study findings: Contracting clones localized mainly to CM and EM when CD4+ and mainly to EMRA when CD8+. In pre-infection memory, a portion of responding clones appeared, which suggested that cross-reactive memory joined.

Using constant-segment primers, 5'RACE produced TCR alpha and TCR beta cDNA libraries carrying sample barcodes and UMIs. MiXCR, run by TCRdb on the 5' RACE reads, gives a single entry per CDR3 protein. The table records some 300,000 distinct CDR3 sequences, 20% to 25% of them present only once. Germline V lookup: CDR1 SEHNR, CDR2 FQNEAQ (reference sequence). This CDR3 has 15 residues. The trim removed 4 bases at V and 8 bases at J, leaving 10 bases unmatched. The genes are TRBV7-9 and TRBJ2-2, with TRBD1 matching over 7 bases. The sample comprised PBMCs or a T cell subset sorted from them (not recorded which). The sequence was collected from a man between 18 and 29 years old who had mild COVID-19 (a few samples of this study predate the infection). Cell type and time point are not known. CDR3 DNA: TGTGCCAGCAGCTCAGGAAGACAGGGTACGGGGGAGCTGTTTTTT. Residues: CASSSGRQGTGELFF. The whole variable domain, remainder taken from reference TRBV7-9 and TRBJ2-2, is DTGVSQNPRHKITKRGQNVTFRCDPISEHNRLYWYRQTLGQGPEFLTYFQNEAQLEKSRLLSDRFSAERPKGSFSTLEIQRTEQGDSAMYLCASSSGRQGTGELFFGEGSRLTVL.